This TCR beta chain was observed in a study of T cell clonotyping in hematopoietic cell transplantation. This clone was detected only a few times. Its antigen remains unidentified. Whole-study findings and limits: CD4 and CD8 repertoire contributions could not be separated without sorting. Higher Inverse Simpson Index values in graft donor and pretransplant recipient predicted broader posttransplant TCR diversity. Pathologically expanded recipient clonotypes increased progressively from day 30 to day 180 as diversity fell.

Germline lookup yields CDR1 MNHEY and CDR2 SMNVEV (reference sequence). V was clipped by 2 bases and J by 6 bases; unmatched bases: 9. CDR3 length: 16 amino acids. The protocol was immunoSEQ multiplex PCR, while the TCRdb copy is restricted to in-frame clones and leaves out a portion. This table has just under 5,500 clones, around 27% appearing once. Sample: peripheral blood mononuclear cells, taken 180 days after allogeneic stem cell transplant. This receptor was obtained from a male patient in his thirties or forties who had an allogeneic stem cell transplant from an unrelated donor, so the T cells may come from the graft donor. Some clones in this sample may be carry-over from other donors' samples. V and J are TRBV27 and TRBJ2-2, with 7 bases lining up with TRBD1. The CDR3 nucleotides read TGTGCCAGCAGTTTACGAGGGTTCCAGGGGGCCGGGGAGCTGTTTTTT. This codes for CASSLRGFQGAGELFF.